These 23 T cell receptor beta chains were all obtained from the same sample, sequenced in a study of blood T cell repertoires in COVID-19. Repertoires were generated with immunoSEQ multiplex PCR, while TCRdb's copy carries only in-frame clones and drops some. The sample contains some 360,000 clones, approximately 89% of which appear only once. Sequenced: peripheral blood. All receptors derive from a woman aged 55-75 years with COVID-19, enrolled during active disease.

The chain employs TRBV12-5 and TRBJ1-2; possible D gene TRBD1, 5 bases. Germline V gene sequence: CDR1 LGHNT, CDR2 FRNRAP. The germline V and J ends were trimmed by 6 bases and 1 base, with 9 bases remaining between them. This CDR3 region has 13 residues. CDR3 sequence: CASGNDSNYGYTF. CDR3 sequence (DNA): TGTGCTAGTGGCAACGACAGTAACTATGGCTACACCTTC.

V usage is TRBV6-5 and J usage is TRBJ2-3, with D perhaps matching TRBD2 (5 bases). This CDR3 region has 15 residues. Between the trimmed V and J ends, which lost 6 bases and 2 bases, there was a span of 15 bases. Germline V gene lookup returns CDR1 MNHEY and CDR2 SVGAGI. The CDR3: CASSRLPGNTDTQYF. CDR3 bases: TGTGCCAGCAGCCGTCTTCCGGGAAACACAGATACGCAGTATTTT.

V gene TRBV30 combines with J gene TRBJ1-4; D gene ambiguous. Germline CDR1 and CDR2: GTSNPN and SVGIG (reference sequence). The germline V and J ends were trimmed by 4 bases and 3 bases, with 6 bases remaining between them. This CDR3 has 12 amino acids. The CDR3 DNA follows: TGTGCCTGGACGCAGTCTAATGAAAAACTGTTTTTT. This gives the protein CAWTQSNEKLFF.

The chain links TRBV7-2 to TRBJ1-5, with 10 bases aligning to TRBD1. The CDR3 extends over 15 amino acids. With V trimmed by 5 bases and J by 2 bases, 3 bases remained unmatched. Germline CDR1 is SGHTA and CDR2 is FQGNSA. The CDR3 loop reads CASSPGQGGNQPQHF. The CDR3 DNA reads as TGTGCCAGCAGCCCTGGACAGGGGGGCAATCAGCCCCAGCATTTT. Based on the CDR3 plus reference TRBV7-2 and TRBJ1-5, the full variable domain is GAGVSQSPSNKVTEKGKDVELRCDPISGHTALYWYRQSLGQGLEFLIYFQGNSAPDKSGLPSDRFSAERTGGSVSTLTIQRTQQEDSAVYLCASSPGQGGNQPQHFGDGTRLSIL.

The CDR3 sequence: CASSRPRGANVLTF. The CDR3 bases are TGTGCCAGCAGTCGACCTCGTGGGGCCAACGTCCTGACTTTC. V usage is TRBV6-6 and J usage is TRBJ2-6; D call uncertain. There are 14 residues in the CDR3. Trimming cost V 5 bases and J 3 bases, with 8 bases left between them. Per germline, CDR1 MNHNY and CDR2 SVGAGI (reference sequence).

V and J are TRBV7-9 and TRBJ1-1, with D possibly TRBD1 on 5 matching bases. This CDR3 has 15 amino acids. The V and J ends lost 4 bases and 6 bases respectively, with 18 bases between them. Germline CDR1 SEHNR, CDR2 FQNEAQ (reference sequence). The CDR3 loop is CASSSEQVMSSEAFF. The CDR3 region has the DNA TGTGCCAGCAGCTCAGAACAGGTCATGTCATCTGAAGCTTTCTTT.

In its sample, this clone was seen once. The rearrangement joins TRBV27 to TRBJ2-7; TRBD1 agrees at 8 bases. Germline V gene data show CDR1 as MNHEY and CDR2 as SMNVEV (reference sequence). The CDR3 consists of 12 residues. V gave up 3 bases and J gave up 7 bases; unmatched junction bases: 2. The CDR3 protein is CASSFYRGEQYF. CDR3 sequence (DNA): TGTGCCAGCAGTTTCTACAGGGGGGAGCAGTACTTC.

This clone has a handful of counts. The chain is built from TRBV5-1 and TRBJ2-1, with 9 nucleotides matching TRBD2. CDR1 SGHRS and CDR2 YFSETQ come from the germline V gene. The CDR3 runs 19 residues. With V trimmed by 1 base and J by 0 bases, 11 bases remained unmatched. This chain's CDR3 is CASSLYGGGATYSYNEQFF. CDR3 coding DNA: TGCGCCAGCAGCTTGTATGGCGGGGGGGCGACCTACTCCTACAATGAGCAGTTCTTC.

V gene TRBV9 combines with J gene TRBJ2-3; D remains unclear. This CDR3 region has 15 residues. V was trimmed by 4 bases and J by 5 bases, leaving 17 bases between them. Germline V CDR1 and CDR2: SGDLS, YYNGEE. CDR3 in amino acids: CASSPRAPNGDTQYF. CDR3 DNA: TGTGCCAGCAGCCCGCGAGCGCCCAACGGAGATACGCAGTATTTT.

The chain carries TRBV6-6 and TRBJ2-7; the D gene is possibly TRBD1 (6 bases). V was cut by 2 bases and J by 2 bases, with 10 bases left in between. CDR1 MNHNY and CDR2 SVGAGI come from the germline V gene (reference sequence). The CDR3 covers 14 residues. CDR3 sequence: CASSYTGQTYEQYF. CDR3 DNA: TGTGCCAGCAGTTACACCGGACAGACCTACGAGCAGTACTTC.

CDR3: CASRKEGGNTEAFF. The CDR3 DNA is TGTGCCAGCAGGAAAGAGGGAGGGAACACTGAAGCTTTCTTT. This chain links TRBV6-5 with TRBJ1-1; D is ambiguous. Germline loops: CDR1 MNHEY, CDR2 SVGAGI. V was cut by 6 bases and J by 1 base, with 12 bases left in between. The CDR3 has 14 residues.

The gene calls are TRBV5-6 and TRBJ1-6; D unresolved. CDR1 SGHDT and CDR2 YYEEEE come from the germline V gene. This CDR3 has 16 residues. V was clipped by 0 bases and J by 14 bases, with 21 bases between them. Written as DNA, the CDR3 is TGTGCCAGCAGCTTGGGGGCCACGCCGCCAAATTGGGCCCTCCACTTT. Its translation: CASSLGATPPNWALHF.

This sequence joins TRBV10-3 and TRBJ2-2; D is possibly TRBD2 (7 bases). The germline V and J ends were trimmed by 4 bases and 6 bases, with 12 bases remaining between them. Germline CDR1 and CDR2: ENHRY and SYGVKD. The length of the CDR3 is 14 residues. The CDR3 spells CAISGGGASGELFF. CDR3 DNA sequence: TGTGCCATCAGTGGAGGGGGGGCCTCCGGGGAGCTGTTTTTT.

The chain is built from TRBV12-5 and TRBJ2-6, with a possible D match to TRBD1 (6 bases). V lost 2 bases and J lost 0, with 17 bases in between. From germline, CDR1 is LGHNT and CDR2 FRNRAP. This CDR3 region has 19 residues. The CDR3 DNA reads TGTGCTAGTGGTTTGCCCGGACAGCCTTCCCCCTCTGGGGCCAACGTCCTGACTTTC. This sequence encodes CASGLPGQPSPSGANVLTF.

The chain uses TRBV6-5 and TRBJ1-2; no firm D call. CDR1 and CDR2 from the germline V gene are MNHEY and SVGAGI. This CDR3 has 13 amino acids. Trimming stripped 6 bases from V and 1 base from J, with 9 bases between. CDR3 sequence reads: CASSRSGNYGYTF. The CDR3 DNA sequence: TGTGCCAGCAGCCGGAGTGGTAACTATGGCTACACCTTC.

This clone was detected a few times. The CDR3 bases are TGTGCCAGTAGTATTCTGGGAGCTAATGAAAAACTGTTTTTT. Its translation is CASSILGANEKLFF. The chain uses TRBV19 and TRBJ1-4; the D is unclear. The CDR3 loop spans 14 amino acids. Germline CDR1 and CDR2: LNHDA and SQIVND (reference sequence). Deletions cut 3 bases from V and 3 bases from J, with 8 bases between.

The genes are TRBV28 and TRBJ2-6, with unresolved D. CDR1 is MDHEN, CDR2 SYDVKM, per germline. The ends were cut back, 5 bases at V and 0 bases at J, with 8 bases in the middle. The CDR3 length is 15 residues. The CDR3, as DNA: TGTGCCAGCAGTACGAAACACTCTGGGGCCAACGTCCTGACTTTC. This gives the protein CASSTKHSGANVLTF.

This clone is a singleton in its sample. This rearrangement joins TRBV9 to TRBJ1-1, with D possibly TRBD1 on 5 matching bases. The CDR3 loop spans 14 amino acids. The germline V and J ends were trimmed by 5 bases and 2 bases, with 13 bases remaining between them. Germline V gene sequence: CDR1 SGDLS, CDR2 YYNGEE. Here the CDR3 DNA reads TGTGCCAGCAGGCGCGGGGGGTCTAACACTGAAGCTTTCTTT. Translated, it gives CASRRGGSNTEAFF.

The chain carries TRBV18 and TRBJ2-2, with D perhaps matching TRBD1 (5 bases). V was cut by 4 bases and J by 5 bases, with 5 bases left in between. Germline assignment: CDR1 KGHSH and CDR2 LQKENI. This CDR3 has 12 residues. The CDR3 loop reads CASSQGTGELFF. The CDR3 DNA reads as TGTGCCAGCTCACAGGGGACCGGGGAGCTGTTTTTT.

This chain connects TRBV7-6 to TRBJ1-6; D possibly corresponds to TRBD1 (6 bases). CDR3 length: 16 residues. Between the trimmed V and J ends, which lost 1 base and 8 bases, there was a span of 15 bases. Germline-derived CDR1 and CDR2 are SGHVS and FNYEAQ. The CDR3 sequence is CASSLGSDRSYSPLHF. CDR3 bases: TGTGCCAGCAGCTTAGGTAGCGACAGGTCCTATTCACCCCTCCACTTT.

The chain links TRBV19 to TRBJ1-1, with D perhaps matching TRBD1 (5 bases). Per germline, CDR1 LNHDA and CDR2 SQIVND (reference sequence). This CDR3 has 15 amino acids. Trimming pared 5 bases from V and 3 bases from J, leaving 16 bases between. CDR3 bases: TGTGCCAGTAGTGTCCAGGGTGGGGGGTACACTGAAGCTTTCTTT. The encoded protein is CASSVQGGGYTEAFF.

This clone was detected only once. The chain joins TRBV5-4 to TRBJ2-7, with 12 bases that match TRBD2. The germline V gene encodes CDR1 SGHNT and CDR2 YYREEE (reference sequence). V lost 4 bases, J lost 0 bases, and 5 bases stayed unmatched. The CDR3 length is 16 residues. The CDR3 protein is CASSPGGLAGSYEQYF. The CDR3 nucleotides are TGTGCCAGCAGCCCCGGGGGACTAGCGGGCTCCTACGAGCAGTACTTC.

V is TRBV5-4 and J is TRBJ1-2; TRBD1 agrees at 7 bases. J gave up 4 bases and V 4 bases, and 7 bases lay outside the gene matches. This CDR3 contains 14 residues. Germline V lookup: CDR1 SGHNT, CDR2 YYREEE (reference sequence). The CDR3 spells CASSLGDRAYGYTF. In nucleotides, the CDR3 is TGTGCCAGCAGCCTGGGGGACAGAGCCTATGGCTACACCTTC.